A selection of T cell receptor beta chains follows, all from one sample in a study of cytotoxic CD8 clonotypes in ibrutinib-treated CLL. Using immunoSEQ multiplex PCR, the repertoire was profiled, and TCRdb retains in-frame clones only, with some absent. The table lists just over 65,000 clones, roughly 72% of them singletons, with about 5.7% in the top ten. The sample consisted of PBMCs, taken after 12 months of ibrutinib treatment. Every receptor here comes from a human donor with chronic lymphocytic leukemia. CDR3s include the opening cysteine and the closing phenylalanine or tryptophan. The D gene is left open where the match is weak. Part of the rows lack a size; the others show once, few, many or a class for expanded clones.

. TRBJ1-2 once TRBV28 TGTGCCAGCAGTCCAATTGGACGGGATGGCTACACCTTC CASSPIGRDGYTF
. TRBJ2-7 few TRBV11-2 TGTGCCAGCAGCTTACAGCCGAGAGGGCGCGGGCAGTACTTC CASSLQPRGRGQYF
. TRBJ2-7 . TRBV5-6 TGTGCCAGCACCCCAGGCAGCTTTACCTACGAGCAGTACTTC CASTPGSFTYEQYF
. TRBJ1-6 few TRBV30 TGTGCCTGGAGTGCGGATAGGGGGTCACCCCTCCACTTT CAWSADRGSPLHF
TRBD2 TRBJ2-3 . TRBV5-1 TGCGCCAGCAGCGTCCTCGGGGGGGCGGGTTCCACAGATACGCAGTATTTT CASSVLGGAGSTDTQYF
. TRBJ2-7 . TRBV10-3 TGTGCCATCAGTGAGTCGGCAGGGAGCTCCTACGAGCAGTACTTC CAISESAGSSYEQYF
TRBD1 TRBJ2-3 few TRBV28 TGTGCCAGCAGTACTTTCGGGACAGGGGGCACAGATACGCAGTATTTT CASSTFGTGGTDTQYF
TRBD1 TRBJ2-7 . TRBV7-2 TGTGCCAGCAGCTACAGACCCCGGGACAGCAGCTCCTACGAGCAGTACTTC CASSYRPRDSSSYEQYF
. TRBJ1-5 . TRBV28 TGTGCCAGCAGTCCCACAGGGTCGTCCTTTCAGCCCCAGCATTTT CASSPTGSSFQPQHF
. TRBJ1-1 . TRBV25-1 TGTGCCAGCAGTGCCCGTAGCCTCACTGAAGCTTTCTTT CASSARSLTEAFF
TRBD1 TRBJ1-1 . TRBV5-5 TGTGCCAGCAGCTTTGAAGGACAGGGGGGCACTGAAGCTTTCTTT CASSFEGQGGTEAFF
. TRBJ1-4 . TRBV30 TGTGCCTGGAGTCGTGGGGAGTCCACTAATGAAAAACTGTTTTTT CAWSRGESTNEKLFF
. TRBJ2-5 . TRBV7-2 TGTGCCAGCAGCTTCGGGGCAGGGCTAGAGACCCAGTACTTC CASSFGAGLETQYF
TRBD1 TRBJ1-6 few TRBV27 TGTGCCAGCAGTGGACAGGGCCCGATCAATAATTCACCCCTCCACTTT CASSGQGPINNSPLHF
. TRBJ1-5 . TRBV10-2 TGCGCCAGCAGGACTGTAGGTCAGCCCCAGCATTTT CASRTVGQPQHF